This TCR beta chain appears in the sequencing data of a study of T cell clonality in common variable immunodeficiency. Overall study findings and caveats: Patient heterogeneity in the CVID cohort limited correlations between repertoire features and clinical complications. In common variable immunodeficiency, TCR beta chains reportedly carried fewer deletions and N-nucleotide insertions.

Profiled with immunoSEQ multiplex PCR; TCRdb holds only in-frame clones, not every one. Listed for the sample are about 33,000 clones, none seen a single time. This clone has only a few counts. What it recognizes is unknown. The observed sequence ends 3 residues before the CDR3 terminus, with the missing tail filled in from the germline J gene. This CDR3 is built from 15 residues. Germline assignment: CDR1 SNHLY and CDR2 FYNNEI. V was pared by 4 bases and J by 6 bases, with 6 bases of the junction left unmatched. Caucasian heritage predominated among both patients and controls. CVID subjects had received replacement immunoglobulin for at least one year. No CVID subject was ill or on immunomodulatory drugs when sampled.

Sequencing was performed on peripheral blood mononuclear cells. The source is a human donor with common variable immunodeficiency. The chain links TRBV2 to TRBJ1-5; 10 bases agree with TRBD1. Incomplete CDR3 DNA: TGTGCCAGCAGTGCAGACAGGGGGCAGGGTCAGCCC. It encodes CASSADRGQGQP. The full CDR3 protein reads CASSADRGQGQPQHF.